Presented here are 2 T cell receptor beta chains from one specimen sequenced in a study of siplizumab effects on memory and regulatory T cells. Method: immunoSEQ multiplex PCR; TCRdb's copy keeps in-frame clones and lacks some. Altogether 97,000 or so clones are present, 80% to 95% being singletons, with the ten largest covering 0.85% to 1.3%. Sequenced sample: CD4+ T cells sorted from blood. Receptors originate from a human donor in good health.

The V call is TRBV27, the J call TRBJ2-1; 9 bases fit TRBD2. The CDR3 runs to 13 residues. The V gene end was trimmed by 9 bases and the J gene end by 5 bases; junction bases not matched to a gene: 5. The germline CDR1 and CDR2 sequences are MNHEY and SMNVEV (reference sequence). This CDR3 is CASFSGRHNEQFF. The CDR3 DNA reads TGTGCCAGTTTTAGCGGGAGACACAATGAGCAGTTCTTC.

In DNA form, the CDR3 reads TGTGCCTGGCAACCGGCCAGGGATTACACCTTC. Translation gives CAWQPARDYTF. The chain recombines TRBV30 with TRBJ1-2; maybe TRBD1 (5 bases). Germline V lookup: CDR1 GTSNPN, CDR2 SVGIG (reference sequence). The CDR3 runs to 11 residues. V dropped 5 bases and J dropped 11 bases, with 15 bases sitting between them.